This T cell receptor (beta chain) comes out of a study of cytomegalovirus exposure and HLA in healthy donors. Findings of the study overall: Sequencing likely caused a cluster of highly shared sequence variants. In an earlier analysis, most TCR beta V segments were productive about 87% or about 30% of the time. In a later analysis, compared with equally common non-associated chains, HLA-associated beta chains were more expanded.

The CDR3 covers 13 residues. Trimming removed 11 bases from V and 1 base from J, with 11 bases in between. Germline CDR1 and CDR2: SEHNR and FQNEAQ (reference sequence). The PCR employed 60 Vbeta primers together with 13 Jbeta primers. Only in-frame clones appear in the TCRdb table, and some are missing; sequencing was by immunoSEQ multiplex PCR. Of fewer than 150,000 clones in the sample, roughly 74% were seen once. On this clone itself: Antigen specificity is unknown.

The rearrangement links TRBV7-9 to TRBJ2-2; a possible D gene is TRBD2 (5 bases). Source material: PBMCs. The TCR sequence derives from a woman aged 45 to 65 in good health and CMV-seropositive. The CDR3 reads CAGGRENTGELFF. In DNA form, the CDR3 reads TGTGCCGGAGGTCGGGAGAACACCGGGGAGCTGTTTTTT.